A single sample gave rise to the 18 T cell receptor beta chains below, sequenced in a study of cytomegalovirus exposure and HLA in healthy donors. TCRdb keeps only in-frame clones here, not all; method: immunoSEQ multiplex PCR. The table has around 170,000 clones, around 84% seen once; the top ten hold approximately 16%. Sequencing was performed on PBMCs. The receptors stem from a man between 18 and 29 years old in good health and CMV-seropositive.

The CDR3 bases are TGTGCCAGCAGCTCCTGGGGGACTAGCGATAACACCGGGGAGCTGTTTTTT. Translation: CASSSWGTSDNTGELFF. The chain employs TRBV7-9 and TRBJ2-2; 10 bases match TRBD2. This CDR3 has 17 amino acids. J gave up 2 bases and V 4 bases, and 7 bases lay outside the gene matches. Per germline, CDR1 SEHNR and CDR2 FQNEAQ (reference sequence).

The V gene is TRBV10-2, the J gene TRBJ2-2; 8 bases fit TRBD2. J lost 6 bases, V lost 7 bases, and 10 bases had no gene match. CDR1 WSHSY and CDR2 SAAADI come from the germline V gene. The CDR3 has 15 amino acids. The CDR3, as DNA: TGCGCCAGCACCCCATCGGGGGGGAGACCCGGGGAGCTGTTTTTT. It encodes CASTPSGGRPGELFF.

The V and J genes are TRBV7-8 and TRBJ1-1; D unclear. The CDR3 runs to 10 residues. Germline CDR1 SGHVS, CDR2 FQNEAQ. V was cut by 4 bases and J by 7 bases, with 4 bases left in between. CDR3: CASSYNEAFF. The CDR3 DNA is TGTGCCAGCAGCTATAATGAAGCTTTCTTT.

This chain joins TRBV28 and TRBJ2-3; 9 nucleotides line up with TRBD1. The V gene's germline CDR1 is MDHEN and CDR2 SYDVKM. The J segment lost 3 bases and the V segment lost 5 bases, leaving 9 bases of the junction unmatched. The CDR3 is 16 amino acids. CDR3 protein: CASSLAGTGITDTQYF. The CDR3 nucleotides are TGTGCCAGCAGTCTCGCCGGGACAGGGATAACAGATACGCAGTATTTT.

J is TRBJ1-5 and V is TRBV7-8, with D perhaps TRBD1 (6 bases). This CDR3 spans 16 amino acids. V was trimmed by 5 bases and J by 0 bases, leaving 14 bases between them. Germline V CDR1 and CDR2: SGHVS, FQNEAQ. Written as DNA, the CDR3 is TGTGCCAGCAGCCAGTGGGACATCAATAGCAATCAGCCCCAGCATTTT. Protein product: CASSQWDINSNQPQHF.

The genes are TRBV28 and TRBJ1-1; 7 nucleotides line up with TRBD1. After removal of 7 bases from V and 2 bases from J, the junction contained 7 bases not matched to a gene. The CDR3 runs to 14 residues. Germline assignment: CDR1 MDHEN and CDR2 SYDVKM. The CDR3 region has the DNA TGTGCCAGCACTTCGGGACAGAGAAACACTGAAGCTTTCTTT. Encoded protein: CASTSGQRNTEAFF.

This clone was counted once. The V call is TRBV6-1, the J call TRBJ2-2; TRBD1 matches at 7 bases. Germline-derived CDR1 and CDR2 are MNHNS and SASEGT. The CDR3 contains 15 residues. V trimming: 2 bases; J trimming: 1 base; junction bases outside the gene matches: 1. CDR3 amino acids: CASSEPGGNTGELFF. As DNA, the CDR3 is TGTGCCAGCAGTGAACCAGGGGGGAACACCGGGGAGCTGTTTTTT.

The V and J genes are TRBV19 and TRBJ1-2; 7 bases are shared with TRBD1. Looked up from germline, CDR1 is LNHDA and CDR2 is SQIVND (reference sequence). The junction had 6 bases not matched to a gene; V was cut back by 5 bases and J by 9 bases. This CDR3 spans 12 amino acids. Here the CDR3 reads CASSPWDRRYTF. The CDR3 nucleotides are TGTGCCAGTAGTCCTTGGGACAGACGCTACACCTTC.

The rearrangement links TRBV9 to TRBJ2-7, with D possibly matching TRBD1 (5 bases). V lost 3 bases, J lost 7 bases, and 11 bases lay in between. The germline CDR1 and CDR2 sequences are SGDLS and YYNGEE. This CDR3 comprises 12 residues. In DNA, the CDR3 is TGTGCCAGCAGCGCAAGTTCAGGGGAGCAGTACTTC. Translation: CASSASSGEQYF.

The chain joins TRBV6-1 to TRBJ1-2; D is unclear. From germline, CDR1 is MNHNS and CDR2 SASEGT. Between the trimmed V and J ends, which lost 7 bases and 8 bases, there was a span of 23 bases. The length of the CDR3 is 15 residues. CDR3 bases: TGTGCCAGCACCGAAAGTCCTTCCGAACTATGGGGCTACACCTTC. This codes for CASTESPSELWGYTF.

This clone was found a few times. The chain couples TRBV2 to TRBJ1-2; 7 bases are shared with TRBD1. The CDR3 contains 15 residues. Per germline, CDR1 SNHLY and CDR2 FYNNEI. Germline trimming cut 6 bases from V and 0 bases from J; bases unmatched to any gene: 7. The CDR3 DNA follows: TGTGCCAGCAGATACCGGGACAGAACTAACTATGGCTACACCTTC. It yields the protein CASRYRDRTNYGYTF.

The chain uses TRBV6-1 and TRBJ1-2, with TRBD1 matching 7 bases. The CDR3 is 15 residues long. Looked up from germline, CDR1 is MNHNS and CDR2 is SASEGT. V trimming: 2 bases; J trimming: 5 bases; junction bases outside the gene matches: 8. CDR3 DNA sequence: TGTGCCAGCAGTGAACGGGCAGGGGGAGAGTATGGCTACACCTTC. Translation gives CASSERAGGEYGYTF.

V usage is TRBV15 and J usage is TRBJ1-3; D might be TRBD1 (6 bases). Germline CDR1 reads LNHNV; CDR2 reads YYDKDF (reference sequence). Trimming removed 2 bases at V and 0 bases at J, with 14 bases between. The CDR3 contains 17 residues. The CDR3 sequence is CATSRLGTQSSGNTIYF. DNA for the CDR3: TGTGCCACCAGCAGACTAGGGACACAGAGCTCTGGAAACACCATATATTTT.

This clone appeared a few times. This chain links TRBV2 with TRBJ2-2; D is perhaps TRBD2 (5 bases). CDR3 length: 11 residues. With 6 bases removed from V and 7 bases from J, the gap between germline ends came to 6 bases. Germline V lookup: CDR1 SNHLY, CDR2 FYNNEI. The DNA of the CDR3 is TGTGCCAGCAGAGGGAGCGGGGAGCTGTTTTTT. Translation gives CASRGSGELFF.

This clone was seen a single time. The rearrangement links TRBV6-1 to TRBJ1-5; D is uncertain. The ends were cut back, 3 bases at V and 6 bases at J, with 6 bases in the middle. The CDR3 totals 12 residues. Germline assignment: CDR1 MNHNS and CDR2 SASEGT. CDR3 in amino acids: CASSEGAQPQHF. The DNA of the CDR3 is TGTGCCAGCAGTGAGGGCGCTCAGCCCCAGCATTTT.

Comments on this clone: One end of the junction varies from germline; a read error may be responsible. The CDR3 sequence is CASSSGTGPLF. CDR3 nucleotide sequence: TGTGCCAGCAGCTCCGGGACAGGACCCCTTTTT. The rearrangement links TRBV2 to TRBJ1-1; TRBD1 matches at 8 bases. Germline loops: CDR1 SNHLY, CDR2 FYNNEI. CDR3 length: 11 amino acids.

The chain links TRBV7-9 to TRBJ2-5; D unclear. The V gene's germline CDR1 is SEHNR and CDR2 FQNEAQ (reference sequence). The V end was cut by 3 bases, the J end by 5 bases, with 4 bases between. There are 11 residues in the CDR3. The CDR3 loop is CASSFGETQYF. The DNA for the CDR3 is TGTGCCAGCAGCTTCGGGGAGACCCAGTACTTC.

The table lists this clone with many counts. This chain links TRBV28 with TRBJ2-7; weak D call: TRBD2 (5 bases). Germline V gives CDR1 MDHEN, CDR2 SYDVKM. The CDR3 length is 15 residues. The ends were cut back, 6 bases at V and 2 bases at J, with 17 bases in the middle. DNA for the CDR3: TGTGCCAGCAGCCGATTACGCCTCGGGACCTACGAGCAGTACTTC. Protein sequence: CASSRLRLGTYEQYF.